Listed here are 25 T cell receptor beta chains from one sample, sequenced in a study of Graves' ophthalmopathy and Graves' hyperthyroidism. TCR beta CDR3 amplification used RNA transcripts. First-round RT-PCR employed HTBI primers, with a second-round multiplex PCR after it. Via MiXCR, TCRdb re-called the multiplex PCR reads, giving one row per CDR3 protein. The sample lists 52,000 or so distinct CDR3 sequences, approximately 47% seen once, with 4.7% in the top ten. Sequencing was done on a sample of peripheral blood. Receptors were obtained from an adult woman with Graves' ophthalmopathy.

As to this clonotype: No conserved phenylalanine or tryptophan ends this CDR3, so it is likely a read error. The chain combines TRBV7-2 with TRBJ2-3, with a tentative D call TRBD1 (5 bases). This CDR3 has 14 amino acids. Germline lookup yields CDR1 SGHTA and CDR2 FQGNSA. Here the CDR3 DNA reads TGTGCCTGCAGCCCCGCTGGGGCCACAGATACGCAGTATTCT. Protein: CACSPAGATDTQYS.

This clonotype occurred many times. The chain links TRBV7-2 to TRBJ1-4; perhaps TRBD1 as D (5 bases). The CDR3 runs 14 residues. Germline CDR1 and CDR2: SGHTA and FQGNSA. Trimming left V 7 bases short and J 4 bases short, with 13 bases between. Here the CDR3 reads CASTPGPDNEKLFF. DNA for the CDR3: TGTGCCAGCACCCCGGGGCCAGATAATGAAAAACTGTTTTTT.

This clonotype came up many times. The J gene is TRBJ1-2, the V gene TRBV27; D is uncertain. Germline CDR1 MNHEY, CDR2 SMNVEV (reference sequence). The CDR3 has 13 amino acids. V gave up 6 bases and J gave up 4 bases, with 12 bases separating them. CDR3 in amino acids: CASRRLDFYGYTF. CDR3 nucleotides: TGTGCCAGCAGAAGACTCGACTTCTATGGCTACACCTTC.

CDR3 loop: CASSKTVGELFF. The CDR3 coding sequence is TGTGCCAGCAGTAAGACGGTCGGGGAGCTGTTTTTT. The chain employs TRBV7-9 and TRBJ2-2; D not certain. Germline-derived CDR1 and CDR2 are SEHNR and FQNEAQ (reference sequence). The CDR3 runs to 12 residues. V was pared by 6 bases and J by 7 bases, with 9 bases between. The full variable domain, rest sourced from reference TRBV7-9 and TRBJ2-2, is DTGVSQNPRHKITKRGQNVTFRCDPISEHNRLYWYRQTLGQGPEFLTYFQNEAQLEKSRLLSDRFSAERPKGSFSTLEIQRTEQGDSAMYLCASSKTVGELFFGEGSRLTVL.

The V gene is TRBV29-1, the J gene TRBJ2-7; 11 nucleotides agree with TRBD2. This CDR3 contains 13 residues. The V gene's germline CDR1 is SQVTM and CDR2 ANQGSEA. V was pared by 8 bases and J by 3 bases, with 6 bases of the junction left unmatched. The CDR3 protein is CSLETSGSYEQYF. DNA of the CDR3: TGCAGCTTAGAAACTAGCGGGAGCTACGAGCAGTACTTC.

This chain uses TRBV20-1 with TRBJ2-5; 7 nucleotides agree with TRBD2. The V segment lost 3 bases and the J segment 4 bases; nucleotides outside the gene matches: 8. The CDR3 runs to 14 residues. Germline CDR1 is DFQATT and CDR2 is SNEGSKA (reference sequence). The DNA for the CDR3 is TGCAGTGCTAGGCGGAGAGTAGCGGGAGAGACCCAGTACTTC. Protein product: CSARRRVAGETQYF.

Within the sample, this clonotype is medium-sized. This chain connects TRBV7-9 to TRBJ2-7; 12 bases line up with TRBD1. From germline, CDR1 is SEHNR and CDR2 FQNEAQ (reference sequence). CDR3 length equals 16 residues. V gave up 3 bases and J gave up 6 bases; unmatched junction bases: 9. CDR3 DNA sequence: TGTGCCAGCAGCTTGAGGGACAGGGGGCAAGTAGGCGAGCAGTACTTC. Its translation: CASSLRDRGQVGEQYF.

CDR3 in amino acids: CASSSPLAGDDEQYF. For the CDR3, the DNA is TGTGCCAGCAGCTCCCCACTAGCGGGAGACGACGAGCAGTACTTC. The gene calls are TRBV7-9 and TRBJ2-7, with TRBD2 matching over 11 bases. CDR3 size: 15 residues. V lost 4 bases and J lost 5; bases outside the gene matches: 7. CDR1 is SEHNR and CDR2 is FQNEAQ in the germline V gene (reference sequence).

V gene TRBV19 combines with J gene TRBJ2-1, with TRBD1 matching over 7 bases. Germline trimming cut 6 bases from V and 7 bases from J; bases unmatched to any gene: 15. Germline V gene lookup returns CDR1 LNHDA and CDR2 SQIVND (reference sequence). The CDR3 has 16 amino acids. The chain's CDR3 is CASSHLQGVGTNEQFF. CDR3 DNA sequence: TGTGCCAGTAGCCATTTGCAGGGGGTTGGCACTAATGAGCAGTTCTTC.

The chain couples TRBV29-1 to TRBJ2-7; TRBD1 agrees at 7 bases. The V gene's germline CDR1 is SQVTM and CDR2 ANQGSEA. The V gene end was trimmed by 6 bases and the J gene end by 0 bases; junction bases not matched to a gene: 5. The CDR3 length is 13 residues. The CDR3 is CSVKGAGSYEQYF. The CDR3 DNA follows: TGCAGCGTAAAGGGGGCAGGCTCCTACGAGCAGTACTTC.

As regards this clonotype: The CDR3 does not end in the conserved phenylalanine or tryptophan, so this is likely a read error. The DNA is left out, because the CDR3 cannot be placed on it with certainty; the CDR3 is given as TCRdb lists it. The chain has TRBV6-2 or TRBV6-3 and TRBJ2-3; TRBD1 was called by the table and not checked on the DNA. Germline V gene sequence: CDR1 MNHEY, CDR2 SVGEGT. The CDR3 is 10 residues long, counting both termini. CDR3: CASSEPLRGG.

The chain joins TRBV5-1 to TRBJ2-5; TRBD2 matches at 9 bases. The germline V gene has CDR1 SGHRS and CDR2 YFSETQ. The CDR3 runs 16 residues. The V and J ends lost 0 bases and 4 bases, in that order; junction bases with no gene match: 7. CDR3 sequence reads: CASSLALASGTETQYF. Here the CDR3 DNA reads TGCGCCAGCAGCTTGGCCTTGGCTAGCGGGACAGAGACCCAGTACTTC.

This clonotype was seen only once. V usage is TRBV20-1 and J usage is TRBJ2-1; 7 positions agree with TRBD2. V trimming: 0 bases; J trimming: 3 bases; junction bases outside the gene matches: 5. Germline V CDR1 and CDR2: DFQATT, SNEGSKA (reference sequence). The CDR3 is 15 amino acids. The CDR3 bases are TGCAGTGCTAGAGAGGTCGGGGGGAACTACAATGAGCAGTTCTTC. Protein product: CSAREVGGNYNEQFF.

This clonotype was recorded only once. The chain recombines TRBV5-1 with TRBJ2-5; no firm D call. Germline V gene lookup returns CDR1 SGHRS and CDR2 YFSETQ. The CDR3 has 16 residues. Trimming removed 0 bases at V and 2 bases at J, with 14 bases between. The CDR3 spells CASSLGISGMQETQYF. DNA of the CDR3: TGCGCCAGCAGCTTGGGCATCTCTGGAATGCAAGAGACCCAGTACTTC.

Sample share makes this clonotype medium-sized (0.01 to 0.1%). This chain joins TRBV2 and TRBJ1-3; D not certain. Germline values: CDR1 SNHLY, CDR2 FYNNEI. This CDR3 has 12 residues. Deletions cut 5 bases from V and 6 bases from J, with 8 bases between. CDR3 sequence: CASSRTPNTIYF. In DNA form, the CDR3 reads TGTGCCAGCAGTCGGACCCCAAACACCATATATTTT. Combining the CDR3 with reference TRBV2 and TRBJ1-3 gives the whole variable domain EPEVTQTPSHQVTQMGQEVILRCVPISNHLYFYWYRQILGQKVEFLVSFYNNEISEKSEIFDDQFSVERPDGSNFTLKIRSTKLEDSAMYFCASSRTPNTIYFGEGSWLTVV.

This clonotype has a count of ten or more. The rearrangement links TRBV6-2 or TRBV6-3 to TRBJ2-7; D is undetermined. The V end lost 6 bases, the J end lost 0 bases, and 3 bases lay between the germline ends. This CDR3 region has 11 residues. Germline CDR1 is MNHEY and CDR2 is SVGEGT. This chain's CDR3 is CASSPSYEQYF. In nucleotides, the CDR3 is TGTGCCAGCAGCCCCTCCTACGAGCAGTACTTC.

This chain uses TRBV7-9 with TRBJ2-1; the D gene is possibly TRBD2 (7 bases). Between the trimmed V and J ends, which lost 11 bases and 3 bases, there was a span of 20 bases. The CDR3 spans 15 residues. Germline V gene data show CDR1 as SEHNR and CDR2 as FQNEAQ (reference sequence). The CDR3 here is CAGTPGGGGYNEQFF. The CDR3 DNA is TGTGCCGGCACCCCTGGGGGAGGGGGCTACAATGAGCAGTTCTTC.

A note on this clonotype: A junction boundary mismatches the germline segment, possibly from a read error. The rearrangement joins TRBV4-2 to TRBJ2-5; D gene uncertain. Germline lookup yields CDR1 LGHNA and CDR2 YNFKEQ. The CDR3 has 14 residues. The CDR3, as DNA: TGTGCCATCAGCCGAGAACGCGGCAGCGAGACCCAGTACTTC. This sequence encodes CAISRERGSETQYF.

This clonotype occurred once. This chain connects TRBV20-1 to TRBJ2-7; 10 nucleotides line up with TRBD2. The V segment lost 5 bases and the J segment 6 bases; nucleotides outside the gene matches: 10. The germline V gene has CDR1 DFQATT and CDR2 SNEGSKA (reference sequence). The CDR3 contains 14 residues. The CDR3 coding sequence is TGCAGTGCTTATCGGCTAGCGGGAGACAGCGAGCAGTACTTC. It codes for CSAYRLAGDSEQYF.

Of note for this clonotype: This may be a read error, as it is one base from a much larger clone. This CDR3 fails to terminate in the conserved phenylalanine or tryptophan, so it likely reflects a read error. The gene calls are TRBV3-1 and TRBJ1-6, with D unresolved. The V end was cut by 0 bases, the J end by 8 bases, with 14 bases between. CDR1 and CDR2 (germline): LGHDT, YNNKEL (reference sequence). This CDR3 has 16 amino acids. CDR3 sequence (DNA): TGTGCCAGCAGCCAAGACCCCCAGGTGAGGGATTCACCCCTCCACTCT. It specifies CASSQDPQVRDSPLHS.

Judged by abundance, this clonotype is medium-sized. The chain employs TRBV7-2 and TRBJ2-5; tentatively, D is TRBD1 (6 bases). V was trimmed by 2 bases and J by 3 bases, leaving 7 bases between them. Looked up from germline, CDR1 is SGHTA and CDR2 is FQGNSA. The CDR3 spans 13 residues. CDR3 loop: CASSLNREETQYF. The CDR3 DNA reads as TGTGCCAGCAGCTTAAACAGGGAAGAGACCCAGTACTTC.

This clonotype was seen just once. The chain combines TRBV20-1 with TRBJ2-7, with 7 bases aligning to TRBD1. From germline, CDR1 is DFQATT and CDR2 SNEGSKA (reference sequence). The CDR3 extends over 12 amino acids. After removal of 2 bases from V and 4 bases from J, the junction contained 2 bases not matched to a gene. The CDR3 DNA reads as TGCAGTGCTAGATCAGGGGGTTACGAGCAGTACTTC. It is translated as CSARSGGYEQYF.

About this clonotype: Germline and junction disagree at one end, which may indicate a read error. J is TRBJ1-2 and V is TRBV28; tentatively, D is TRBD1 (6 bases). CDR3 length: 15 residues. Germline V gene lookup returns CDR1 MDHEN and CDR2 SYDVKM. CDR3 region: CAGSPRGPSNYGYTF. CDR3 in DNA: TGTGCCGGCAGTCCCAGGGGACCCTCTAACTATGGCTACACCTTC.

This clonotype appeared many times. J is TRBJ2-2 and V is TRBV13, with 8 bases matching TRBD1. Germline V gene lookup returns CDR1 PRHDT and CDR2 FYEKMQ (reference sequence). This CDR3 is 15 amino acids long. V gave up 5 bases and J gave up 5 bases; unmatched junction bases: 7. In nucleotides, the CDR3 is TGTGCCAGCAGCCCCGGACAGGGACCGACCGGGGAGCTGTTTTTT. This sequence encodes CASSPGQGPTGELFF.

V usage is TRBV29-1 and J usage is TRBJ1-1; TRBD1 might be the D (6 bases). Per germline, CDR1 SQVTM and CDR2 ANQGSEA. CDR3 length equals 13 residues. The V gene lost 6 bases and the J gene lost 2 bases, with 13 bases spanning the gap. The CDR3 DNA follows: TGCAGCGTGTCGGGACACCCAAACACTGAAGCTTTCTTT. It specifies CSVSGHPNTEAFF.